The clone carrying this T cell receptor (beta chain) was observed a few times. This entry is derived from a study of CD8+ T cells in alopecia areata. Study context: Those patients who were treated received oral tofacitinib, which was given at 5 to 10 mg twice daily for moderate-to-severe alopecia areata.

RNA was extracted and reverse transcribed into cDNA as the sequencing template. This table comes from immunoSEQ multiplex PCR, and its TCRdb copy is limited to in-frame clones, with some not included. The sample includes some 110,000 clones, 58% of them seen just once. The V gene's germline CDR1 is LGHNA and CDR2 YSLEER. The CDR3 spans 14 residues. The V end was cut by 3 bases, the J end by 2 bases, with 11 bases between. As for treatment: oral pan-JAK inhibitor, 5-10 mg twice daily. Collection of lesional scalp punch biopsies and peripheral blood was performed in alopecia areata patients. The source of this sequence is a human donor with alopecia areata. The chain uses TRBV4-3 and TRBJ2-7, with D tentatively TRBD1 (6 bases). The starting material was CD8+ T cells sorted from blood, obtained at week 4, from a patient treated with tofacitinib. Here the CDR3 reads CASSQDSDTYEQYF. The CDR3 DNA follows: TGCGCCAGCAGCCAGGACAGCGATACCTACGAGCAGTACTTC.